This TCR beta chain was recorded in a study of T cell repertoires in cytomegalovirus infection. Study-level information: Newly reported HLA-C-restricted and thoroughly characterized HLA-B-restricted CMV epitopes were employed. Indicated by public TCR beta signatures were CMV infection and matching HLA type. General study findings and limits: The cumulative frequency of public TCR beta families identified carriers of CMV plus the relevant HLA. The ex vivo response was dominated by HLA-C-restricted CMV-specific TCR beta clonotypes.

TCRdb reprocessed the reads via MiXCR and lists one record per CDR3 protein. This table holds hundreds of thousands of distinct CDR3 sequences, roughly a third found once. This clonotype was found a few times. Its antigen is still unknown. CDR1 is SGHTA and CDR2 is FQGNSA in the germline V gene. V was trimmed by 5 bases and J by 7 bases, leaving 8 bases between them. The CDR3 runs to 11 residues. J is TRBJ1-1 and V is TRBV7-2; D ambiguous. The source was cultured PBMCs, collected from culture after CMV antigen stimulation. This sequence was found in a human donor in good health (CMV status not recorded). Some clones in this sample may be carry-over from other donors' samples. The CDR3 is CASSHGFEAFF. CDR3 in DNA: TGTGCCAGCAGCCACGGGTTTGAAGCTTTCTTT.